A single sample gave rise to the 6 T cell receptor beta chains below, sequenced in a study of control samples from healthy donors and cancer patients. Profiled with immunoSEQ multiplex PCR; TCRdb holds only in-frame clones, not every one. This sample has under 150,000 clones; around 87% occur once, and the top ten carry 2.9%. Sequencing used blood. These TCRs come from a man aged 60 to 75 in good health.

The J gene is TRBJ1-6, the V gene TRBV30, with TRBD1 identical over 9 bases. V lost 4 bases and J lost 9; bases outside the gene matches: 4. The CDR3 is 13 residues long. Germline V CDR1 and CDR2: GTSNPN, SVGIG (reference sequence). CDR3 protein: CAWNRGQGSPLHF. The CDR3 DNA follows: TGTGCCTGGAACAGGGGGCAGGGTTCACCCCTCCACTTT. Using reference TRBV30 and TRBJ1-6 for the parts outside the CDR3, the full variable domain is SQTIHQWPATLVQPVGSPLSLECTVEGTSNPNLYWYRQAAGRGLQLLFYSVGIGQISSEVPQNLSASRPQDRQFILSSKKLLLSDSGFYLCAWNRGQGSPLHFGNGTRLTVT.

The sample holds one count of this clone. This sequence joins TRBV4-1 and TRBJ1-5; the D gene is possibly TRBD1 (5 bases). The ends were cut back, 1 base at V and 2 bases at J, with 12 bases in the middle. The CDR3 covers 16 residues. The germline V gene encodes CDR1 MGHRA and CDR2 YSYEKL. CDR3 residues: CASSQGGTDGNQPQHF. The CDR3, as DNA: TGCGCCAGCAGCCAAGGGGGCACGGATGGCAATCAGCCCCAGCATTTT.

The rearrangement uses TRBV3-1 (or the pseudogene TRBV3-2) and TRBJ2-3; 8 nucleotides line up with TRBD2. Germline V lookup: CDR1 LGHDT, CDR2 YNNKEL (reference sequence). The CDR3 length is 14 residues. Trimming at V came to 5 bases and at J to 3 bases, leaving 4 bases not matched to a gene. The CDR3 region has the DNA TGTGCCAGCAGCTTTAGCGGGGCTACAGATACGCAGTATTTT. This translates into CASSFSGATDTQYF.

This chain uses TRBV21-1 with TRBJ2-5. TRBV21-1 is classified as a pseudogene. CDR3 length equals 11 residues. CDR3 nucleotides: TGTGCCAGCCCTGAGACAGAGACCCAGTACTTC. As protein: CASPETETQYF.

The CDR3 loop reads CASSLGWAGETQYF. The CDR3 nucleotides are TGTGCCAGCAGTTTGGGGTGGGCCGGAGAGACCCAGTACTTC. The genes are TRBV27 and TRBJ2-5, with D unresolved. Germline V gene sequence: CDR1 MNHEY, CDR2 SMNVEV (reference sequence). CDR3 length: 14 residues. Trimming stripped 3 bases from V and 4 bases from J, with 12 bases between.

V and J are TRBV28 and TRBJ1-4; 7 nucleotides align to TRBD1. The CDR3 loop spans 15 amino acids. The V segment lost 5 bases and the J segment 5 bases; nucleotides outside the gene matches: 8. CDR1 and CDR2 (germline): MDHEN, SYDVKM. The CDR3 here is CASSRAGGGNEKLFF. The DNA for the CDR3 is TGTGCCAGCAGTCGAGCAGGGGGAGGGAATGAAAAACTGTTTTTT.